This T cell receptor (beta chain) derives from a study of blood T cell repertoires in COVID-19 (dated by TCRdb to the early 2020s). In the study overall: Samples covering the acute and convalescent phases of COVID-19 were provided by collaborators in the United States, Italy and Spain. The material from the prospective study consisted of cDNA or gDNA derived from T cells, B-cell-depleted T cells, or PBMCs. Deeply sampled blood TCRbeta repertoires from subjects exposed to, actively infected with, or recovered from COVID-19 were included in the dataset. The repertoires were released in a freely available public database meant as a resource for research on the immune response to SARS-CoV-2. Samples came from the ongoing ImmuneRACE study (first 160 participants) plus 1,254 subjects from 6 global collaborators. A de-identified subject ID, COVID-19 status, age in years and sex were almost always included in the sample metadata. HLA class I and class II types, where available, came from metadata supplied by the sample provider rather than from assay-based typing.

Whole blood was collected in K2EDTA tubes by collaborating institutions according to the institutions' own protocols. For TCRbeta analysis, collaborators shipped samples in one of three forms: frozen whole blood, isolated PBMCs, or DNA extracted from either of those sample types. The CDR3 runs 14 residues from the cysteine to the phenylalanine. The kept DNA is CDR3 alone, 42 bases in frame from the first base. For CDR1 and CDR2, the germline V gene (reference sequence) lists GTSNPN and SVGIG. Trimming leaves V shorter by 3 bases and J shorter by 1 base, with the junction holding 4 bases beyond the gene matches. As to this clone: Its specific antigen is unknown. Base qualities were left out, and no much larger clone turns up one base away.

Overall study results and their limits: The quantity of clinical and demographic metadata differed by source and by participant and was supplied without curation.

The immunoSEQ Assay, a bias-controlled multiplex PCR, was used to amplify TCRbeta CDR3 regions from genomic DNA. Turning to the authors' computational methods: The number of nucleated cells in each sample was estimated by amplification of reference gene primers within the assay. Sequence reads were collapsed and filtered to measure the absolute abundance of every unique TCRbeta CDR3 rearrangement. Productive Simpson clonality was computed per sample as the square root of Simpson's diversity index over productive rearrangements. TCRdb took over this immuneACCESS table, retaining in-frame rearrangements with V and J assigned. Such tables are incomplete; in checked studies, under half of the missing clones stem from an unresolved V gene, and the remainder is unexplained. Clonal size and the V and J genes are those of that table, whereas D and trimming came from the DNA. The sample table contains roughly 120,000 clones; only one count was recorded for 70% to 85% of them. Around 2.5% of the sample lies in the top ten.

Sequenced sample: peripheral blood. The clonotype was recovered from a man aged 50-59 years with acute or convalescent COVID-19. This receptor chain uses TRBV30 and TRBJ2-3, with TRBD1 identical over 7 junction bases. The DNA reads TGTGCCTGGAGGCGACAGGGTGGCACAGATACGCAGTATTTT. This encodes CAWRRQGGTDTQYF.